This T cell receptor beta chain was found in a study of blood T cell repertoires in COVID-19. Overall study context: In each case, the material was cDNA or gDNA derived from T cells, B-cell-depleted T cells, or PBMCs.

Authors' data handling: Amplifying reference gene primers gave estimates of nucleated cell counts. Assay used: immunoSEQ multiplex PCR; TCRdb lists only in-frame clones, some missing. V and J calls and clone size are copied from that table; D and trimming were computed from the DNA. Among 70,000 to 95,000 clones listed, around nine tenths were seen once. This CDR3 has 15 amino acids. V was cut by 5 bases and J by 6 bases, with 20 bases left in between. Per the germline V gene, CDR1 is SGDLS and CDR2 is YYNGEE. This clonotype originated in a woman in her 70s with acute or convalescent COVID-19. This chain connects TRBV9 to TRBJ1-2; D might be TRBD1 (5 bases). The specimen was peripheral blood. The CDR3 nucleotides are TGTGCCAGCAGTACTCAGGGACTCATTCCACATGGCTACACCTTC. Translation gives CASSTQGLIPHGYTF.